A selection of T cell receptor beta chains follows, all from one sample in a study of cytomegalovirus exposure and HLA in healthy donors. TCRdb keeps only in-frame clones here, not all; method: immunoSEQ multiplex PCR. The sample lists roughly 120,000 clones; 65% to 75% were seen once. Sequencing was performed on PBMCs. The receptors were sampled from a woman in her forties or fifties in good health and CMV-seropositive. CDR3s include the opening cysteine and the closing phenylalanine or tryptophan. Each record gives: V gene, J gene, clone size, D gene, CDR3 DNA, CDR3 protein. D genes are given only for firm matches. Some rows mark clone size as missing; the rest say once, few, many or name a class of expanded clone.

>TRBV18|TRBJ2-7|.|.
TGTGCCAGCTCACCCGAACAGGAAGGACCCTACGAGCAGTACTTC
CASSPEQEGPYEQYF
>TRBV19|TRBJ1-6|.|TRBD1
TGTGCCAGTAGTATCCGGACAGGGTGGGATTCACCCCTCCACTTT
CASSIRTGWDSPLHF
>TRBV19|TRBJ1-4|.|.
TGTGCCAGTAGTAGAGACCGAGGGGGAACTAATGAAAAACTGTTTTTT
CASSRDRGGTNEKLFF
>TRBV10-3|TRBJ2-7|few|TRBD2
TGTGCCATCAGTGAGCGGGGACTAGCGGGAGGATACGAGCAGTACTTC
CAISERGLAGGYEQYF
>TRBV9|TRBJ1-1|.|.
TGTGCCAGCAGCTTAACAGTGAACACTGAAGCTTTCTTT
CASSLTVNTEAFF
>TRBV19|TRBJ2-7|.|.
TGTGCCAGTAGAGAGACTGGGAGCTCCTACGAGCAGTACTTC
CASRETGSSYEQYF
>TRBV19|TRBJ1-2|.|.
TGTGCCAGTACCCCTTTGGGGGCAAACTATGGCTACACCTTC
CASTPLGANYGYTF
>TRBV20-1|TRBJ1-2|.|.
TGCAGTGCCGATGCGGGGGGTGGCTACACCTTC
CSADAGGGYTF
>TRBV9|TRBJ1-4|few|.
TGTGCCAGTTCCACAGACCTTAATGAAAAACTGTTTTTT
CASSTDLNEKLFF
>TRBV5-1|TRBJ2-1|.|TRBD2
TGCGCCAGCAGCTTGATGTTAGCGGGGGATGGTGAGCAGTTCTTC
CASSLMLAGDGEQFF
>TRBV20-1|TRBJ2-7|few|.
TGCAGTGCGCCCGGGGATTACGAGCAGTACTTC
CSAPGDYEQYF
>TRBV30|TRBJ2-1|.|.
TGTGCCTGGACTCAAAGCCGAGGGAGCTCCTACAATGAGCAGTTCTTC
CAWTQSRGSSYNEQFF
>TRBV7-6|TRBJ2-7|few|.
TGTGCCAGCAGCTTAGGAGATAGACTTTCCTACGAGCAGTACTTC
CASSLGDRLSYEQYF
>TRBV9|TRBJ1-1|.|.
TGTGCTAGCAGCGTAGTCGGAGTAGGTGGCACTGAAGCTTTCTTT
CASSVVGVGGTEAFF
>TRBV6-5|TRBJ2-7|.|TRBD1
TGTGCCAGTAGCCGGGACAGGGGATACGAGCAGTACTTC
CASSRDRGYEQYF
>TRBV5-4|TRBJ2-3|.|TRBD1
TGTGCCAGCAGCCCCGGTGGGACAGCCACAGATACGCAGTATTTT
CASSPGGTATDTQYF
>TRBV29-1|TRBJ1-1|.|.
TGCAGCGTTAGACAGACGGTTGACACTGAAGCTTTCTTT
CSVRQTVDTEAFF
>TRBV27|TRBJ2-1|few|.
TGTGCCAGCAGTTTATTGTCTCGGACAGAGCAGTTCTTC
CASSLLSRTEQFF
>TRBV2|TRBJ2-1|.|.
TGTGCCAGCAGTGAACGCGGGGCCTTTGGCCTTAGGGACTACAATGAGCAGTTCTTC
CASSERGAFGLRDYNEQFF
>TRBV19|TRBJ2-7|.|TRBD1
TGTGCCAGTAGTATTTCCCAGGGGGCTCTCTACGAGCAGTACTTC
CASSISQGALYEQYF
>TRBV28|TRBJ2-7|few|.
TGTGCCAGCAGTTTAGTTAGTTGGGGGCACGAGCAGTACTTC
CASSLVSWGHEQYF
>TRBV18|TRBJ2-3|.|TRBD1
TGTGCCAGCTCACCAGCCGGGACAGGGGGCACAGATACGCAGTATTTT
CASSPAGTGGTDTQYF
>TRBV7-7|TRBJ2-2|.|.
TGTGCCAGCAGCTTGTACCCAGCGAACACCGGGGAGCTGTTTTTT
CASSLYPANTGELFF
>TRBV18|TRBJ1-2|.|TRBD1
TGTGCCAGCTCACCCATGGACAGGGGGAACTATGGCTACACCTTC
CASSPMDRGNYGYTF
>TRBV18|TRBJ2-3|.|TRBD1
TGTGCCAGCTCACCGTCCACGGACAGGGGGCCAGATACGCAGTATTTT
CASSPSTDRGPDTQYF
>TRBV7-2|TRBJ1-1|.|.
TGTGCCAGCAGCCCAGACAGAACGAACACTGAAGCTTTCTTT
CASSPDRTNTEAFF
>TRBV5-6|TRBJ1-1|.|.
TGTGCCAGCAGCTCGGAGGGGCGGGCGGCGAACACTGAAGCTTTCTTT
CASSSEGRAANTEAFF
>TRBV4-1|TRBJ2-5|.|.
TGCGCCAGCAGCCAAGAACTCGAGACCCAGTACTTC
CASSQELETQYF
>TRBV5-4|TRBJ2-5|.|.
TGTGCCAGCAGCTTGAATATCGGGGTGGGACAAGAGACCCAGTACTTC
CASSLNIGVGQETQYF
>TRBV6-6|TRBJ2-2|.|.
TGTGCCAGCAGCCCACGACAGGCCGGGGAGCTGTTTTTT
CASSPRQAGELFF
>TRBV18|TRBJ2-1|.|.
TGTGCCAGCTCTCCAACACCTCGATTCCTTACGAACAATGAGCAGTTCTTC
CASSPTPRFLTNNEQFF
>TRBV11-2|TRBJ2-7|.|.
TGTGCCAGCAGACCAGGCCTCGTCTACGAGCAGTACTTC
CASRPGLVYEQYF
>TRBV19|TRBJ2-2|.|.
TGTGCCAGTAGTATGATCGACGGGTACACCGGGGAGCTGTTTTTT
CASSMIDGYTGELFF
>TRBV2|TRBJ1-6|once|.
TGTGCCAGCAGTGAAAGGAGCTCCTATAATTCACCCCTCCACTTT
CASSERSSYNSPLHF
>TRBV28|TRBJ2-5|few|.
TGTGCCAGCAGTTCACAGATACAAGAGACCCAGTACTTC
CASSSQIQETQYF
>TRBV18|TRBJ2-7|.|TRBD2
TGTGCCAGCTCACCAATCGGACTAGCGGGAGATTCCGAGCAGTACTTC
CASSPIGLAGDSEQYF
>TRBV28|TRBJ2-1|.|TRBD1
TGTGCCAGCATCGAGGGGGCCTCGGAGTCCTACAATGAGCAGTTCTTC
CASIEGASESYNEQFF
>TRBV18|TRBJ1-1|.|.
TGTGCCAGCTCCGCCCGGGGGGGGAACACTGAAGCTTTCTTT
CASSARGGNTEAFF
>TRBV19|TRBJ1-1|.|.
TGTGCCAGTAGTAACACCCTGAACACTGAAGCTTTCTTT
CASSNTLNTEAFF
>TRBV10-3|TRBJ2-7|.|TRBD1
TGTGCCATCAGTGGAGGGGGGACAGGGCCAAACTACGAGCAGTACTTC
CAISGGGTGPNYEQYF
>TRBV6-1|TRBJ1-2|.|TRBD1
TGTGCCAGCAGTGAATGGAAGGGGGCAGGGGGCTACACCTTC
CASSEWKGAGGYTF
>TRBV13|TRBJ2-3|.|TRBD2
TGTGCCAGCAGCTTCCGGGACTACACAGATACGCAGTATTTT
CASSFRDYTDTQYF
>TRBV4-1|TRBJ1-4|.|.
TGCGCCAGCAGCCCCTTAATAGGGGATGAAAAACTGTTTTTT
CASSPLIGDEKLFF
>TRBV7-6|TRBJ2-2|.|TRBD1
TGTGCCAGCAGCTTAGGACAGGGAAAAGGGGCCGGGGAGCTGTTTTTT
CASSLGQGKGAGELFF
>TRBV7-6|TRBJ2-1|.|TRBD1
TGTGCCAGCAGCTGGACAGGGGCGAGTGAGCAGTTCTTC
CASSWTGASEQFF
>TRBV6-1|TRBJ2-5|.|.
TGTGCCAGCAGTCTCCGGGTTCAAGAGACCCAGTACTTC
CASSLRVQETQYF
>TRBV7-2|TRBJ2-5|once|.
TGTGCCAGCAGCTTAGGTGGGAGCCAAGAGACCCAGTACTTC
CASSLGGSQETQYF
>TRBV13|TRBJ1-2|.|.
TGTGCCAGCAGCCCCCCCGGGGGGCCTTGGTATGGCTACACCTTC
CASSPPGGPWYGYTF
>TRBV28|TRBJ1-2|.|.
TGTGCCAGCAGTTTATTTAGGGGAACAACTAACTATGGCTACACCTTC
CASSLFRGTTNYGYTF
>TRBV6-6|TRBJ2-7|once|.
TGTGCCAGCAGTCATAGTCGGGAGTTGAATGAGCAGTACTTC
CASSHSRELNEQYF
>TRBV7-2|TRBJ2-1|.|TRBD2
TGTGCCAGCAGCCGGGGACTAGCGGTTATCAGTGAGCAGTTCTTC
CASSRGLAVISEQFF
>TRBV4-1|TRBJ1-1|.|.
TGCGCCAGCAGCCAACCCTATCAAAAGAACACTGAAGCTTTCTTT
CASSQPYQKNTEAFF
>TRBV6-5|TRBJ1-1|few|.
TGTGCCAGCAGCCACGGACTCTCTGAAGCTTTCTTT
CASSHGLSEAFF